What follows describes a single T cell receptor beta chain. Antigen unknown. The data were taken from a study of memory CD4+ T cells and cytomegalovirus serostatus. General study findings and limits: Each of some 67 CMV-associated TCRbeta sequences occurred in one to five individuals. Suggested: most of the CMV-linked TCR signature lies in CD4+ memory cells.

The CDR3 spans 15 residues. The germline gives CDR1 SGHNT, CDR2 YYREEE (reference sequence). V lost 9 bases and J lost 0; bases outside the gene matches: 9. The sort gate was single viable CD3+CD4+CD8-CD45RO+ cells for memory CD4+ T cells. Serum IgG to CMV pp150, pp28, p38 and p52 defined serostatus. Total CD4+ T cells were enriched by CD4 positive selection. Profiling relied on immunoSEQ multiplex PCR, and the TCRdb table lists in-frame clones only, not all of them. The sample lists fewer than 90,000 clones, 60% to 80% occurring once. Sequenced: memory CD4+ T cells from blood. The chain has TRBV5-4 and TRBJ1-5; 7 nucleotides match TRBD1. This clonotype originated in an adult in good health and CMV-seropositive. The CDR3 here is CATRQGPSSNQPQHF. The CDR3 DNA sequence: TGTGCCACGAGACAGGGCCCCTCTAGCAATCAGCCCCAGCATTTT.